These 7 T cell receptor beta chains were all obtained from the same sample, sequenced in a study of identical twins. MiXCR, applied by TCRdb to the 5' RACE reads, yields one record per CDR3 protein. The sample has 1.5 million to 2 million distinct CDR3 sequences; about 30% are singletons. The specimen sequenced was cord blood. The receptors originated from a newborn girl in good health.

The V call is TRBV18, the J call TRBJ2-3; 7 positions match TRBD2. Trimming cost V 4 bases and J 4 bases; bases outside gene matches: 8. Germline-derived CDR1 and CDR2 are KGHSH and LQKENI. This CDR3 region has 15 residues. This CDR3 is CASSLWEGTPDTQYF. DNA for the CDR3: TGTGCCAGCTCACTGTGGGAGGGGACGCCAGATACGCAGTATTTT.

A few counts support this clonotype. V gene TRBV5-1 combines with J gene TRBJ1-1; D is uncertain. The ends were cut back, 5 bases at V and 0 bases at J, with 17 bases in the middle. The CDR3 is made up of 16 amino acids. Germline-derived CDR1 and CDR2 are SGHRS and YFSETQ. As DNA, the CDR3 is TGCGCCAGCAGACTGAGACCAATCCTCATGAACACTGAAGCTTTCTTT. Its protein is CASRLRPILMNTEAFF.

The V and J genes are TRBV28 and TRBJ2-1; TRBD2 agrees at 12 bases. The CDR3 loop spans 18 amino acids. V trimming: 1 base; J trimming: 5 bases; junction bases outside the gene matches: 9. Germline CDR1 reads MDHEN; CDR2 reads SYDVKM. CDR3 sequence reads: CASSLYAGLAGGDNEQFF. The CDR3 DNA reads TGTGCCAGCAGTTTATATGCGGGGCTAGCGGGAGGGGACAATGAGCAGTTCTTC.

This clonotype was seen only a few times. The chain couples TRBV25-1 to TRBJ1-1, with D hard to call. Germline values: CDR1 MGHDK, CDR2 SYGVNS. The CDR3 contains 10 residues. The V end was cut by 8 bases, the J end by 6 bases, with 7 bases between. The CDR3 region has the DNA TGTGCCAGCGGGTGGGCTGAAGCTTTCTTT. This translates into CASGWAEAFF.

This clonotype was counted many times. A junction end diverges from the germline sequence, so it may reflect a read error. This chain uses TRBV4-1 with TRBJ1-2; D is possibly TRBD1 (5 bases). Germline V lookup: CDR1 MGHRA, CDR2 YSYEKL. The CDR3 runs 14 residues. The CDR3, as DNA: TGTGCCAGCAGCCAAGATCGGGGGGACTATGGCTACACCTTC. Translated: CASSQDRGDYGYTF.

The CDR3 is CSARALTGGQPQHF. CDR3 DNA sequence: TGCAGTGCTAGAGCCTTGACAGGAGGACAGCCCCAGCATTTT. The chain carries TRBV20-1 and TRBJ1-5; weak D call: TRBD1 (6 bases). With 1 base removed from V and 7 bases from J, the gap between germline ends came to 14 bases. The CDR3 sequence is 14 residues long. In germline, CDR1 is DFQATT, CDR2 SNEGSKA (reference sequence).

The sample holds a few counts of this clonotype. This chain uses TRBV20-1 with TRBJ1-2; D unresolved. CDR1 is DFQATT and CDR2 is SNEGSKA in the germline V gene (reference sequence). The CDR3 has 8 amino acids. In DNA form, the CDR3 reads TGCATAAAAGGTGGCTACACCTTC. Encoded protein: CIKGGYTF.